This T cell receptor beta chain was captured by sequencing in a study of glioma-infiltrating T cells after dendritic cell vaccination. Background on the study: Dendritic cell vaccine was injected intradermally three times, biweekly. General study results and limits: TCR clonality showed no direct relationship with survival.

Comments on this clone: Its cognate antigen is unknown.

V dropped 4 bases and J dropped 0; count of bases not matched to a gene: 10. This CDR3 has 16 residues. Germline CDR1 reads SGDLS; CDR2 reads YYNGEE. All glioblastoma patients lacked an isocitrate dehydrogenase mutation. PBMC sampling occurred before vaccination, two weeks after the third dose, and at progression. Clones were read by immunoSEQ multiplex PCR, and TCRdb kept only the in-frame ones, dropping some. The table shows 90,000 or so clones, with more than 75% occurring only once. This chain links TRBV9 with TRBJ2-7; 7 bases match TRBD1. The sequencing used blood, collected before dendritic cell vaccination. This clonotype originated in a human donor with glioblastoma. The CDR3 is CASSRHVTGSSYEQYF. The CDR3 nucleotides are TGTGCCAGCAGCCGTCATGTGACAGGGAGCTCCTACGAGCAGTACTTC.